The source of this TCR beta chain is a study of T cells in localized non-small cell lung cancer. Germline V CDR1 and CDR2: MDHEN, SYDVKM. V lost 1 base and J lost 5, with 14 bases in between. This CDR3 has 16 amino acids. The protocol was immunoSEQ multiplex PCR, while the TCRdb copy is restricted to in-frame clones and leaves out a portion. The sample has more than 11,000 clones; approximately 89% are singletons. Whole-study results and caveats: Heterogeneity within the tumor remains possible, as just one region underwent sequencing. The highest T cell clonality was in uninvolved adjacent lung, above tumor.

For this clone: No antigen is known for it.

This specimen was peripheral blood mononuclear cells, taken before any cancer treatment. The chain is built from TRBV28 and TRBJ2-2; perhaps TRBD1 as D (5 bases). The clonotype was recovered from a man aged 40 to 70 with stage III lung adenocarcinoma. CDR3 loop: CASSLSRQLRTGELFF. CDR3 nucleotides: TGTGCCAGCAGTTTATCCCGACAGTTAAGGACCGGGGAGCTGTTTTTT. Full variable domain (outside the CDR3, taken from reference TRBV28 and TRBJ2-2): DVKVTQSSRYLVKRTGEKVFLECVQDMDHENMFWYRQDPGLGLRLIYFSYDVKMKEKGDIPEGYSVSREKKERFSLILESASTNQTSMYLCASSLSRQLRTGELFFGEGSRLTVL.